The entry below gives a single T cell receptor (beta chain) sequence along with its context. Its antigen is not known. Germline CDR1 SGHDT, CDR2 YYEEEE. The CDR3 spans 14 residues. Trimming removed 3 bases at V and 5 bases at J, with 15 bases between. Profiling relied on immunoSEQ multiplex PCR, and the TCRdb table lists in-frame clones only, not all of them. In the table there are 90,000 to 130,000 clones, 80% to 95% of which are singletons. It was autoimmune disease history or systemic immunosuppression that excluded patients. This record belongs to a study of OX40 agonist ivuxolimab in advanced cancers. Looking at the study overall: A history of anti-PD-1, anti-PD-L1 or anti-CTLA-4 therapy was acceptable, and approximately 40% had some. General observations from the study: Clones of CD4+ and CD8+ blood T cells grew by week 6 at doses of 0.1 to 3.0 mg/kg. Fewer expanded clones were found on average in CD4+ than in CD8+ T cells.

The sequence came from an adult with an advanced solid tumor such as melanoma, head and neck, liver or kidney cancer. This sample comprised CD4+ or CD8+ T cells sorted from blood, obtained in a trial of the OX40 agonist ivuxolimab. V and J are TRBV5-6 and TRBJ2-7; maybe TRBD2 (6 bases). CDR3 bases: TGTGCCAGCAGCTCCCTTGGAGGGGTCCACGAGCAGTACTTC. Protein product: CASSSLGGVHEQYF. Filled out from reference TRBV5-6 and TRBJ2-7, the complete variable domain reads DAGVTQSPTHLIKTRGQQVTLRCSPKSGHDTVSWYQQALGQGPQFIFQYYEEEERQRGNFPDRFSGHQFPNYSSELNVNALLLGDSALYLCASSSLGGVHEQYFGPGTRLTVT.